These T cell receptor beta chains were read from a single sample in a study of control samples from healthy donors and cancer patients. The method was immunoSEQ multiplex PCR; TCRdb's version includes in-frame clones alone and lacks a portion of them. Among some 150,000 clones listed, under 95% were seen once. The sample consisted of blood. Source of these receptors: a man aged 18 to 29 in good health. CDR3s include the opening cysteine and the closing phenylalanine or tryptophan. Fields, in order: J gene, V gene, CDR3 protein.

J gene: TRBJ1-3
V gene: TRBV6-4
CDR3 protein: CASSDSMGLPGGNTIYF

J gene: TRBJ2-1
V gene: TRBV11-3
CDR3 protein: CASGSGPYNEQFF

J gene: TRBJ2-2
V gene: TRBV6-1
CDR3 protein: CASSDSLAPGELFF

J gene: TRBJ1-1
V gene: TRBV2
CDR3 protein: CASSDSVGQYTEAFF

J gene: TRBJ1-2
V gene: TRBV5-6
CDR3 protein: CASSLGGNWQGLYGYTF

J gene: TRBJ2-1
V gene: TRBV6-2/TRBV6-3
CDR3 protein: CASSYSKTLAGGPREQFF

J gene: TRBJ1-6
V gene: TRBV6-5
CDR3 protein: CASGSSYNSPLHF

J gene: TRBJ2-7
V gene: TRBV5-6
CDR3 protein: CASHVGTVTYEQYF

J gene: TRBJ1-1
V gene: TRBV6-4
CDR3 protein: CASRTPRDSRTNTEAFF

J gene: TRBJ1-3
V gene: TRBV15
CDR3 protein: CATSRDVGVSGNTIYF

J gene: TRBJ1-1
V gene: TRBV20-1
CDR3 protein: CSTVFLTEAFF

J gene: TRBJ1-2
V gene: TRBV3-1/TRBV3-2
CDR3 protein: CASSQGQGRGYTF

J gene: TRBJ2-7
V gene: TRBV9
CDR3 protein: CASSRNSGVLYEQYF

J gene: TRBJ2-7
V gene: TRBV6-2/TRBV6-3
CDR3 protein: CASSDSGGPYEQYF

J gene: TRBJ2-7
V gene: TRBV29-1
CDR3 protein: CSVATGPYYEQYF

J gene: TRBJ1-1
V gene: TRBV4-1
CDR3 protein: CASSQDWGGRATEAFF

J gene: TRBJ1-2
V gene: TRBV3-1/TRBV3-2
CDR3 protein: CASSQCPRGGFYGYTF

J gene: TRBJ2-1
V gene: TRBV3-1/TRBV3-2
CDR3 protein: CASSQADRVSNEQFF

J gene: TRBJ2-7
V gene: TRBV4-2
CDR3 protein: CASSQDVGQGHRSREQYF

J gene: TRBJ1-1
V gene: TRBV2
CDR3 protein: CASTPEIGVKSEAFF

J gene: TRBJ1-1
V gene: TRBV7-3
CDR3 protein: CASSLRGGGGTEAFF

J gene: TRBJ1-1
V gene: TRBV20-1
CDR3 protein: CSARSTTEAFF

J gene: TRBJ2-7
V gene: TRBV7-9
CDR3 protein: CASSLYGAGGSSYEQYF

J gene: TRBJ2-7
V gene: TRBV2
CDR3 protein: CASSSDRGIYEQYF